Each of the 27 T cell receptor beta chains below was sequenced from the same sample in a study of CD8 T cells in ankylosing spondylitis. TCRdb reanalysed the 5' RACE reads using MiXCR and keeps one entry per CDR3 protein. The profile shows about 17,000 distinct CDR3 sequences, 8% to 9% of them singletons. Material: blood. Receptor source: a male donor with ankylosing spondylitis or in good health (not recorded which).

This clonotype was counted a few times. This sequence joins TRBV12-3 or TRBV12-4 and TRBJ1-4; D is unresolved. V was clipped by 3 bases and J by 8 bases, with 7 bases between them. The CDR3 extends over 12 amino acids. CDR3 loop: CASSFYSEKLFF. The DNA of the CDR3 is TGTGCCAGCAGTTTTTATAGCGAAAAACTGTTTTTT.

To note about this clonotype: The junction differs from germline at one of its ends, possibly a read error. This chain links TRBV6-2 or TRBV6-3 with TRBJ2-2; D gene ambiguous. The germline gives CDR1 MNHEY, CDR2 SVGEGT. The CDR3 is 13 residues long. CDR3 sequence: CASSPRNAGELFF. The CDR3 region has the DNA TGTGCCAGCAGTCCCCGGAACGCCGGGGAGCTGTTTTTT.

At least ten counts were recorded for this clonotype. V and J are TRBV7-3 and TRBJ2-1; no firm D call. Per germline, CDR1 SGHTA and CDR2 FQGTGA. The ends were cut back, 1 base at V and 1 base at J, with 5 bases in the middle. The CDR3 loop spans 14 amino acids. The CDR3 region is CASSLSGSYNEQFF. The CDR3 region has the DNA TGTGCCAGCAGCTTAAGTGGTTCCTACAATGAGCAGTTCTTC.

This clonotype was recorded many times. The V and J genes are TRBV7-2 and TRBJ2-7, with D perhaps given as TRBD1 or TRBD2 (5 bases each). From germline, CDR1 is SGHTA and CDR2 FQGNSA. V lost 1 base and J 7 bases, leaving 11 bases between the germline ends. The CDR3 loop spans 13 amino acids. The CDR3 reads CASSLDGAGEQYF. CDR3 DNA: TGTGCCAGCAGCTTAGACGGGGCCGGTGAGCAGTACTTC.

The V and J genes are TRBV10-3 and TRBJ1-1; D not resolved. The CDR3 sequence is 15 residues long. The ends were cut back, 0 bases at V and 2 bases at J, with 10 bases in the middle. Germline V lookup: CDR1 ENHRY, CDR2 SYGVKD. CDR3 region: CAISESPDPNTEAFF. The CDR3 DNA sequence: TGTGCCATCAGTGAGTCACCTGATCCAAACACTGAAGCTTTCTTT.

This clonotype is medium-sized (0.01 to 0.1%). V usage is TRBV20-1 and J usage is TRBJ2-3; D unresolved. Germline-derived CDR1 and CDR2 are DFQATT and SNEGSKA (reference sequence). The germline V and J ends were trimmed by 4 bases and 6 bases, with 5 bases remaining between them. The CDR3 loop spans 10 amino acids. DNA for the CDR3: TGCAGTGCTACTCGGGATACGCAGTATTTT. Protein sequence: CSATRDTQYF.

This clonotype was recorded many times. This rearrangement joins TRBV12-3 or TRBV12-4 to TRBJ2-4, with D possibly being TRBD1 (5 bases). Trimming left V 0 bases short and J 3 bases short, with 24 bases between. The CDR3 runs 20 residues. This CDR3 is CASSLAPGQGWALVKNIQYF. CDR3 in DNA: TGTGCCAGCAGTTTAGCGCCCGGGCAGGGCTGGGCTCTAGTCAAAAACATTCAGTACTTC.

This chain joins TRBV12-3 or TRBV12-4 and TRBJ2-1; 7 bases fit TRBD2. Losses at the gene ends were 3 bases for V and 9 bases for J; bases not matched to a gene: 2. CDR3 length: 12 residues. The CDR3 reads CASSFGGTEQFF. The CDR3 DNA sequence: TGTGCCAGCAGTTTCGGGGGGACTGAGCAGTTCTTC.

This clonotype was seen many times. The chain employs TRBV2 and TRBJ1-1, with TRBD1 as a possible D gene (6 bases). Deletions cut 5 bases from V and 10 bases from J, with 11 bases between. Per the germline V gene, CDR1 is SNHLY and CDR2 is FYNNEI. CDR3 size: 11 residues. The CDR3 DNA reads TGTGCCAGCAGTAGGGGGATTCTAGCTTTCTTT. The encoded protein is CASSRGILAFF.

The chain recombines TRBV6-6 with TRBJ2-1; 9 positions agree with TRBD1. V was pared by 5 bases and J by 8 bases, with 13 bases of the junction left unmatched. The CDR3 runs 16 residues. Looked up from germline, CDR1 is MNHNY and CDR2 is SVGAGI (reference sequence). For the CDR3, the DNA is TGTGCCAGCAGTCCCCCCGGGACAGGGACGGCGTATGAGCAGTTCTTC. It encodes CASSPPGTGTAYEQFF.

This clonotype was counted at least ten times. This chain connects TRBV10-1 to TRBJ2-4, with a possible D match to TRBD1 (6 bases). This CDR3 comprises 14 residues. Per the germline V gene, CDR1 is WNHNN and CDR2 is SYGVQD (reference sequence). Trimming stripped 7 bases from V and 0 bases from J, with 10 bases between. The CDR3 DNA is TGCGCCAGCACCCAACAGGGAGCCAAAAACATTCAGTACTTC. It codes for CASTQQGAKNIQYF.

This clonotype was counted at least ten times. At one end the junction does not follow the germline gene, possibly because of a read error. This sequence joins TRBV2 and TRBJ1-2, with D possibly matching TRBD1 (5 bases). The CDR3 is 16 residues long. CDR1 and CDR2 (germline): SNHLY, FYNNEI. The CDR3 loop is CASSKAGKSRNYGYTF. The CDR3 bases are TGTGCCAGCAGTAAAGCAGGGAAATCGAGAAACTATGGCTACACCTTC.

The chain has TRBV7-2 and TRBJ2-2; no clear D gene. Trimming took off 0 bases at V and 4 bases at J, with 6 bases between the two ends. The germline V gene encodes CDR1 SGHTA and CDR2 FQGNSA. CDR3 length: 14 amino acids. In nucleotides, the CDR3 is TGTGCCAGCAGCTTAGCCGCGTTCACCGGGGAGCTGTTTTTT. It yields the protein CASSLAAFTGELFF.

The CDR3 sequence: CASSLGSLKEQYF. In DNA, the CDR3 is TGTGCCAGCAGTTTGGGCAGCCTTAAGGAGCAGTACTTC. The gene calls are TRBV12-3 or TRBV12-4 and TRBJ2-7, with no clear D. Deletions cut 3 bases from V and 7 bases from J, with 13 bases between. The CDR3 consists of 13 residues.

By share of the sample, this clonotype is medium-sized (0.01 to 0.1%). This chain uses TRBV12-3 or TRBV12-4 with TRBJ2-1, with 10 nucleotides matching TRBD2. With 5 bases clipped from V and 6 bases from J, the junction kept 10 bases outside the gene matches. This CDR3 is built from 16 residues. The DNA of the CDR3 is TGTGCCAGCAGTACCCGGGGGCTAGCGGGAGCCAATGAGCAGTTCTTC. It encodes CASSTRGLAGANEQFF.

J is TRBJ2-3 and V is TRBV6-6; D is unresolved. This CDR3 contains 13 residues. V lost 7 bases and J 1 base, leaving 9 bases between the germline ends. The germline gives CDR1 MNHNY, CDR2 SVGAGI (reference sequence). The DNA for the CDR3 is TGTGCCAGCACCTCGAAGGGCACAGATACGCAGTATTTT. Translating gives CASTSKGTDTQYF.

This clonotype occurred a few times. The DNA of the CDR3 is TGTGCCATCCATTCTGGGGGCACAGATACGCAGTATTTT. Protein sequence: CAIHSGGTDTQYF. This chain uses TRBV28 with TRBJ2-3; D unclear. From germline, CDR1 is MDHEN and CDR2 SYDVKM. CDR3 length: 13 amino acids. V gave up 10 bases and J gave up 1 base, with 12 bases separating them.

This clonotype was recorded many times. The chain uses TRBV20-1 and TRBJ2-2; tentative D call: TRBD1 (5 bases). Germline V gene sequence: CDR1 DFQATT, CDR2 SNEGSKA (reference sequence). The ends were cut back, 0 bases at V and 1 base at J, with 12 bases in the middle. This CDR3 is built from 16 residues. The CDR3 loop is CSARDFQQGNTGELFF. The CDR3 coding sequence is TGCAGTGCTAGAGATTTTCAGCAGGGGAACACCGGGGAGCTGTTTTTT.

This clonotype was counted many times. The DNA of the CDR3 is TGTGCCAGCACAACCTTAAGCGGCACAGATACGCAGTATTTT. Translation gives CASTTLSGTDTQYF. The rearrangement links TRBV6-5 to TRBJ2-3; no definite D call. Per germline, CDR1 MNHEY and CDR2 SVGAGI. V was pared by 7 bases and J by 1 base, with 12 bases between. There are 14 residues in the CDR3.

This clonotype occurred many times. The chain recombines TRBV20-1 with TRBJ1-3; no clear D. Germline CDR1 is DFQATT and CDR2 is SNEGSKA (reference sequence). V was shortened by 1 base and J by 8 bases, with 9 bases between the two germline ends. CDR3 length: 12 residues. The CDR3 coding sequence is TGCAGTGCTAGAGGAGTGGGAGACACCATATATTTT. Residues: CSARGVGDTIYF.

This clonotype was recorded many times. The rearrangement links TRBV15 to TRBJ2-2, with 7 bases that match TRBD2. Germline values: CDR1 LNHNV, CDR2 YYDKDF (reference sequence). The V gene end was trimmed by 7 bases and the J gene end by 4 bases; junction bases not matched to a gene: 6. This CDR3 comprises 14 residues. This CDR3 is CATTRGGSTGELFF. The CDR3 bases are TGTGCCACCACTCGGGGAGGGAGCACCGGGGAGCTGTTTTTT.

The chain has TRBV27 and TRBJ1-5; the D is unclear. CDR3 length equals 13 residues. CDR1 MNHEY and CDR2 SMNVEV come from the germline V gene (reference sequence). Trimming took 3 bases from V and 7 from J, leaving 10 bases between them. CDR3 region: CASSLGIMQPQHF. CDR3 nucleotides: TGTGCCAGCAGTTTGGGGATTATGCAGCCCCAGCATTTT.

This clonotype was seen a few times. The chain has TRBV4-3 and TRBJ2-3, with D possibly matching TRBD1 (6 bases). The V gene lost 2 bases and the J gene lost 7 bases, with 10 bases spanning the gap. Germline-derived CDR1 and CDR2 are LGHNA and YSLEER. The CDR3 length is 13 residues. CDR3 DNA sequence: TGCGCCAGCAGCCAAAACAGGGCCAATACGCAGTATTTT. Protein sequence: CASSQNRANTQYF.

This chain uses TRBV20-1 with TRBJ1-5; 10 bases fit TRBD1. Germline V gene data show CDR1 as DFQATT and CDR2 as SNEGSKA (reference sequence). With V trimmed by 1 base and J by 6 bases, 6 bases remained unmatched. The CDR3 runs to 15 residues. The CDR3 region has the DNA TGCAGTGCTAGAGCCCCGGGACAGGGGTTTCAGCCCCAGCATTTT. This encodes CSARAPGQGFQPQHF.

This chain links TRBV11-2 with TRBJ2-4, with a possible D match to TRBD1 (5 bases). The V and J ends lost 5 bases and 5 bases respectively, with 16 bases between them. Germline assignment: CDR1 SGHAT and CDR2 FQNNGV. The CDR3 runs to 15 residues. CDR3 protein: CASSMDQGPQNIQYF. The CDR3 DNA follows: TGTGCCAGCAGCATGGACCAGGGCCCCCAAAACATTCAGTACTTC.

This clonotype was recorded many times. The genes are TRBV20-1 and TRBJ2-1, with TRBD1 matching 8 bases. This CDR3 comprises 14 residues. V lost 3 bases to trimming and J lost 0 bases; unmatched junction nucleotides: 1. Germline V gene lookup returns CDR1 DFQATT and CDR2 SNEGSKA (reference sequence). The CDR3 sequence: CSARDRVSYNEQFF. CDR3 nucleotides: TGCAGTGCTAGGGACAGGGTCTCCTACAATGAGCAGTTCTTC.

The genes are TRBV20-1 and TRBJ2-3; 9 bases align to TRBD2. CDR3 length: 17 amino acids. The ends lost 3 bases at V and 0 bases at J; junction bases unmatched: 10. The germline V gene has CDR1 DFQATT and CDR2 SNEGSKA (reference sequence). DNA for the CDR3: TGCAGTGCTAGCCGAGCTAGCGGGGTGTTCAGCACAGATACGCAGTATTTT. Its translation: CSASRASGVFSTDTQYF.